This is a list of T cell receptor beta chains from one sample in a study of T-cell reconstitution after alpha-beta-depleted transplantation in children. MiXCR, applied by TCRdb to the PCR reads, yields one record per CDR3 protein. The sample contains approximately 210,000 distinct CDR3 sequences, approximately 17% of which appear only once. The sequences come from PBMCs, mostly from graft donor cells, collected 360 days after TCRalphabeta/CD19-depleted stem cell transplant. The origin of the receptors is a male patient under 10 years old who had a stem cell transplant for acute lymphoblastic leukemia, so the T cells may come from the graft donor. CDR3s include the opening cysteine and the closing phenylalanine or tryptophan. Each record gives: D gene, J gene, clone size, V gene, CDR3 protein, CDR3 DNA. A D gene is named only where the DNA matches it firmly. Where a row states a size, it is once, few, many or the class of an expanded clone; other rows omit it.

TRBD2	TRBJ2-5	.	TRBV12-3/TRBV12-4	CASRALAGEETQYF	TGTGCCAGCAGGGCGCTAGCGGGGGAAGAGACCCAGTACTTC
TRBD1	TRBJ2-2	few	TRBV18	CASSPQDRGPTGELFF	TGTGCCAGCTCACCACAGGACAGGGGGCCGACCGGGGAGCTGTTTTTT
TRBD1	TRBJ2-6	.	TRBV19	CASSSLLDRADSGANVLTF	TGTGCCAGTAGTTCCTTACTGGACAGGGCGGACTCTGGGGCCAACGTCCTGACTTTC
.	TRBJ2-1	few	TRBV6-5	CASSYSSPKLSSYNEQFF	TGTGCCAGCAGTTACTCGTCACCCAAGTTAAGCTCCTACAATGAGCAGTTCTTC
TRBD1	TRBJ2-7	few	TRBV5-6	CASSLAGQGGKYEQYF	TGTGCCAGCAGCTTGGCGGGACAGGGGGGTAAATACGAGCAGTACTTC
.	TRBJ1-1	few	TRBV7-9	CASTWTGKNTEAFF	TGTGCCAGCACCTGGACCGGGAAAAACACTGAAGCTTTCTTT
.	TRBJ2-7	many	TRBV4-3	CASSQGQASSYEQYF	TGCGCCAGCAGCCAAGGACAGGCTAGCTCCTACGAGCAGTACTTC
.	TRBJ2-3	many	TRBV15	CATSSRAGATDTQYF	TGTGCCACCAGCTCCAGGGCGGGGGCCACAGATACGCAGTATTTT
.	TRBJ1-2	few	TRBV28	CASSSGGHYGYTF	TGTGCCAGCAGTTCCGGGGGCCACTATGGCTACACCTTC
TRBD2	TRBJ2-1	few	TRBV5-1	CASSLVGTSAPRSYNEQFF	TGCGCCAGCAGCTTGGTCGGGACTAGCGCTCCCCGCTCCTACAATGAGCAGTTCTTC
.	TRBJ1-5	.	TRBV4-3	CASSPTTNQPQHF	TGCGCCAGCAGCCCTACCACCAATCAGCCCCAGCATTTT
.	TRBJ1-5	.	TRBV7-9	CASSSQGQAQHF	TGTGCCAGCAGCTCCCAGGGGCAAGCCCAGCATTTT
.	TRBJ2-3	few	TRBV7-6	CASSPRLGTVSTDTQYF	TGTGCCAGCAGCCCTAGGCTGGGGACCGTTAGCACAGATACGCAGTATTTT
.	TRBJ2-7	few	TRBV7-9	CASSSTGIMTYEQYF	TGTGCCAGCAGCTCTACAGGGATTATGACCTACGAGCAGTACTTC
.	TRBJ2-4	few	TRBV19	CASSSTIRPYF	TGTGCCAGTAGTAGTACAATAAGGCCATACTTC
.	TRBJ2-7	few	TRBV20-1	CSAPDYYAYEQYF	TGCAGTGCTCCCGACTATTACGCCTACGAGCAGTACTTC
.	TRBJ2-1	few	TRBV5-1	CASSLSGLGRGNEQFF	TGCGCCAGCAGCTTGTCCGGACTGGGACGTGGGAATGAGCAGTTCTTC
.	TRBJ1-6	.	TRBV11-2	CASSLHGADRYNSPLHF	TGTGCCAGCAGCTTACACGGCGCAGATCGGTATAATTCACCCCTCCACTTT
.	TRBJ2-2	few	TRBV27	CASSIGTGTGELFF	TGTGCCAGCAGTATAGGGACGGGCACCGGGGAGCTGTTTTTT
TRBD1	TRBJ2-7	few	TRBV7-9	CASSAGQGAWYEQYF	TGTGCCAGCAGCGCAGGACAGGGGGCTTGGTACGAGCAGTACTTC
.	TRBJ1-4	many	TRBV5-1	CASSPGYSNEKLFF	TGCGCCAGCAGCCCAGGGTACTCTAATGAAAAACTGTTTTTT
.	TRBJ2-7	few	TRBV12-3/TRBV12-4	CASRQTGFPSQYF	TGTGCCAGCAGACAAACAGGGTTTCCATCGCAGTACTTC
.	TRBJ2-5	.	TRBV27	CASSSFGAAQYF	TGTGCCAGCAGTTCCTTCGGGGCGGCCCAGTACTTC
TRBD1	TRBJ1-1	.	TRBV15	CATSRDRGAKAFF	TGTGCCACCAGCAGGGACAGGGGCGCGAAAGCTTTCTTT
TRBD1	TRBJ1-1	few	TRBV5-1	CASSLRDRAMNTEAFF	TGCGCCAGCAGCTTACGAGACAGGGCGATGAACACTGAAGCTTTCTTT
.	TRBJ2-1	.	TRBV5-6	CASSRLHPGSSYNEQFF	TGTGCCAGCAGCCGTCTTCACCCGGGGAGCTCCTACAATGAGCAGTTCTTC
.	TRBJ2-3	many	TRBV28	CASSLRRSRTDTQYF	TGTGCCAGCAGTTTAAGGCGGTCCCGCACAGATACGCAGTATTTT
.	TRBJ1-1	few	TRBV9	CASSRGEAFF	TGTGCCAGCAGTCGGGGTGAAGCTTTCTTT
TRBD1	TRBJ1-5	few	TRBV29-1	CSATGTGLGQPQHF	TGCAGCGCGACCGGGACAGGCTTGGGGCAGCCCCAGCATTTT
TRBD1	TRBJ2-2	.	TRBV28	CARSRGGAYFDTGELFF	TGTGCCAGGTCCCGAGGGGGCGCCTATTTCGACACCGGGGAGCTGTTTTTT
TRBD2	TRBJ2-5	many	TRBV4-3	CASSQGGLLKQETQYF	TGCGCCAGCAGCCAGGGGGGACTATTGAAACAAGAGACCCAGTACTTC
.	TRBJ2-7	.	TRBV5-1	CASSLGDLLAYEQYF	TGCGCCAGCAGCTTGGGGGATCTATTGGCCTACGAGCAGTACTTC
.	TRBJ2-1	few	TRBV10-3	CAINDVHIAPYF	TGTGCCATCAATGACGTACACATCGCCCCGTACTTC
.	TRBJ1-5	.	TRBV4-2	CARGPRLCFYPSNQPQHF	TGTGCCAGGGGCCCCCGGCTCTGCTTCTATCCTAGCAATCAGCCCCAGCATTTT
TRBD1	TRBJ1-5	few	TRBV6-2/TRBV6-3	CASSYYRDRLQPQHF	TGTGCCAGCAGTTACTACCGGGACAGATTGCAGCCCCAGCATTTT
TRBD2	TRBJ2-7	.	TRBV29-1	CSVEARGGNYEQYF	TGCAGCGTTGAAGCGCGCGGGGGAAACTACGAGCAGTACTTC
.	TRBJ2-7	few	TRBV7-2	CASSQGLYEQYF	TGTGCCAGCAGCCAGGGATTATACGAGCAGTACTTC
.	TRBJ1-1	.	TRBV4-1	CASSPHYGDPEAFF	TGCGCCAGCAGCCCTCACTACGGGGACCCTGAAGCTTTCTTT
.	TRBJ2-3	few	TRBV12-3/TRBV12-4	CASSRRDGQLDTQYF	TGTGCCAGCAGTCGCCGGGACGGCCAACTAGATACGCAGTATTTT
TRBD1	TRBJ2-1	.	TRBV18	CASSPDPTGVVSF	TGTGCCAGCTCACCGGACCCGACAGGGGTGGTGTCCTTC
.	TRBJ2-3	few	TRBV20-1	CSAVRSSTDTQYF	TGCAGTGCCGTTCGAAGTAGCACAGATACGCAGTATTTT
TRBD1	TRBJ2-2	few	TRBV24-1	CATGRTGLSGELFF	TGTGCCACCGGAAGGACAGGGCTAAGCGGGGAGCTGTTTTTT
.	TRBJ2-7	few	TRBV6-5	CASSHSKVGSSAYEQYF	TGTGCCAGCAGCCACTCTAAAGTAGGCAGCTCCGCCTACGAGCAGTACTTC
.	TRBJ2-7	few	TRBV10-3	CAIRGQTYEQYF	TGTGCCATCAGGGGACAAACCTACGAGCAGTACTTC
TRBD1	TRBJ2-7	few	TRBV7-9	CASSLALGQDYEQYF	TGTGCCAGCAGCTTAGCGCTCGGACAGGACTACGAGCAGTACTTC
TRBD1	TRBJ1-1	.	TRBV7-2	CASSPGQGVTEAFF	TGTGCCAGCAGCCCCGGACAGGGGGTAACTGAAGCTTTCTTT
.	TRBJ1-2	.	TRBV5-1	CASSLDLGGYTF	TGCGCCAGCAGCTTGGATCTGGGTGGCTACACCTTC
TRBD1	TRBJ2-1	.	TRBV5-1	CASSLVFDRGAPYNEQFF	TGCGCCAGCAGCTTGGTTTTTGACAGGGGGGCCCCCTACAATGAGCAGTTCTTC
TRBD2	TRBJ2-1	.	TRBV10-2	CASSISSGGALNEQFF	TGCGCCAGCAGTATCTCTAGCGGGGGGGCCCTTAATGAGCAGTTCTTC
TRBD2	TRBJ2-1	.	TRBV4-1	CASSPSGGGYEQFF	TGCGCCAGCAGTCCTAGCGGGGGTGGGTATGAGCAGTTCTTC
TRBD1	TRBJ2-7	few	TRBV5-1	CASRQGASYEQYF	TGCGCCTCTCGACAGGGAGCATCCTACGAGCAGTACTTC
TRBD2	TRBJ2-3	few	TRBV12-3/TRBV12-4	CASSAFVTSFTDTQYF	TGTGCCAGCAGTGCCTTCGTGACTAGCTTCACAGATACGCAGTATTTT